This T cell receptor (beta chain) originates from a study of T-cell memory formation after mild COVID-19 (dated by TCRdb to about 2021). Broadly, across the study: Most TCR sequence clusters were specific to one of the two donors. In a couple of donors, T-cell clones that expanded and contracted after mild COVID-19 were tracked by sequencing TCRalpha and TCRbeta repertoires over time. The cohort was made up of two young adult volunteers, one female and one male, who were previously healthy. The investigation overall reported the following: The second-wave clones that peaked on day 37 were not confirmed to be SARS-CoV-2 specific. From day 15 to 85, contracting clones showed balanced CD4/CD8 phenotypes, whereas a second wave of clones that expanded from day 15 to 37 leaned towards CD4+. Some responding clones were found in pre-infection memory, which suggests that pre-existing cross-reactive memory T cells took part in the SARS-CoV-2 response. The study covered only two mild cases, and larger cohorts including severe cases with pre-infection samples were considered necessary. Contracting CD4+ clones were found mainly in CM and EM memory subsets, while CD8+ clones were enriched in EMRA.

Many counts were recorded for this clonotype. The target of this receptor is not known. No base quality information exists; no much larger clone differs at one position. Ficoll-Paque density gradient centrifugation was used to isolate PBMCs. Sequencing used an Illumina NovaSeq 6000. cDNA libraries for TCRalpha and TCRbeta were prepared by 5'RACE using constant-segment primers, with sample barcodes and unique molecular identifiers added. Trizol reagent was used to extract RNA from every sample. Library amplification was performed in two PCR steps, and a second sample barcode and Illumina TruSeq adapters were introduced in the second step. Sequencing of libraries was performed on an Illumina NovaSeq with 2 x 150 bp paired-end reads. For the original study's pipeline: Reads were demultiplexed and collapsed into UMI-guided consensus sequences with migec v1.2.7. With mixcr v2.1.11, UMI consensuses were aligned to TRA and TRB V and J templates and assembled into clonotypes. A clonotype was counted as expanded or contracted only when both edgeR and NoisET called the clonotype significant, with the noise models trained on biological replicates. For edgeR calls, the thresholds were a false discovery rate-adjusted p below 0.01 and a log2 fold-change of 1. As an exploratory analysis of dynamics, max-normalized trajectories of the 1000 most abundant clonotypes were examined by PCA with hierarchical clustering. Separately sequenced CD4+ and CD8+ repertoires were used to assign the CD4 or CD8 phenotype of responding clones. TCRdb handled the public reads itself, with Q25 trimming in fastp and clone calling in MiXCR, and kept productive beta chains. Entries are consolidated by CDR3 protein sequence, retaining the most common genes and DNA. The V and J calls were not made by the authors but by TCRdb's processing. The sample table holds tens of thousands of distinct CDR3 sequences, of which around a fifth were seen once. Clones ranked in the top ten supply over 1.5% of the sample.

Including the terminal cysteine and phenylalanine, the CDR3 comprises 13 residues. This entry keeps only the CDR3 DNA: 39 bases, framed from base 1. Per the germline V gene, SGHTA is the CDR1 and FQGNSA is the CDR2. V has 5 bases trimmed and J has 10 bases trimmed; junction bases matching no gene number 8. The receptor's source is an adult who had mild COVID-19 (a few samples of this study predate the infection). The sample titles of this study are shuffled in the database, so cell type and time point are left out. Sequenced material: PBMCs or a T cell subset sorted from them (not recorded which). The chain is made from TRBV7-2 and TRBJ1-1, with 9 bases aligning to TRBD1. The CDR3 here reads CASSEGQGLRAFF. The DNA reads as follows: TGTGCCAGCAGCGAGGGACAGGGTTTGCGAGCTTTCTTT. Outside the CDR3, residues come from the reference TRBV7-2 and TRBJ1-1 proteins, so the full variable domain is: GAGVSQSPSNKVTEKGKDVELRCDPISGHTALYWYRQSLGQGLEFLIYFQGNSAPDKSGLPSDRFSAERTGGSVSTLTIQRTQQEDSAVYLCASSEGQGLRAFFGQGTRLTVV.